The sequence of this T cell receptor (beta chain) was determined in a study of OX40 agonist ivuxolimab in advanced cancers. This clone was recorded once. Autoimmune disease history or systemic immunosuppression excluded patients. The V gene end was trimmed by 6 bases and the J gene end by 5 bases; junction bases not matched to a gene: 13. This CDR3 region has 15 residues. Germline V gene sequence: CDR1 SQVTM, CDR2 ANQGSEA. Assay: immunoSEQ multiplex PCR; the TCRdb copy retains only in-frame clones and omits some. The repertoire holds 75,000 to 100,000 clones, roughly 89% seen once, with approximately 0.81% in the top ten.

This sequence was found in an adult with an advanced solid tumor such as melanoma, head and neck, liver or kidney cancer. The sequences come from CD4+ or CD8+ T cells sorted from blood, collected in a trial of the OX40 agonist ivuxolimab. The V and J genes are TRBV29-1 and TRBJ2-5, with 9 positions matching TRBD2. The CDR3 reads CSVGVAGVRVETQYF. The CDR3 nucleotides read TGCAGCGTAGGGGTAGCGGGAGTTAGAGTGGAGACCCAGTACTTC.